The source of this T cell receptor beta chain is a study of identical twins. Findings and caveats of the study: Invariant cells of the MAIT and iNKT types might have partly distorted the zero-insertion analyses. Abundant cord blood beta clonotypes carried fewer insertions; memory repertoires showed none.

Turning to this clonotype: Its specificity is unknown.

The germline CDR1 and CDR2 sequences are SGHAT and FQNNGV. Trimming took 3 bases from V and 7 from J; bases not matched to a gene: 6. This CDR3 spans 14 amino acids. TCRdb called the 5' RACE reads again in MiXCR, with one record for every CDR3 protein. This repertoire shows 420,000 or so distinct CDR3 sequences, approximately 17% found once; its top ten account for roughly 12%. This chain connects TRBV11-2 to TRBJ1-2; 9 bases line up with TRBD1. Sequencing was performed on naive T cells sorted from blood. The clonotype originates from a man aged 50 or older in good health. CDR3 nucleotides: TGTGCCAGCAGCTTGGACAGGGGATCTGTTGGCTACACCTTC. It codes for CASSLDRGSVGYTF.